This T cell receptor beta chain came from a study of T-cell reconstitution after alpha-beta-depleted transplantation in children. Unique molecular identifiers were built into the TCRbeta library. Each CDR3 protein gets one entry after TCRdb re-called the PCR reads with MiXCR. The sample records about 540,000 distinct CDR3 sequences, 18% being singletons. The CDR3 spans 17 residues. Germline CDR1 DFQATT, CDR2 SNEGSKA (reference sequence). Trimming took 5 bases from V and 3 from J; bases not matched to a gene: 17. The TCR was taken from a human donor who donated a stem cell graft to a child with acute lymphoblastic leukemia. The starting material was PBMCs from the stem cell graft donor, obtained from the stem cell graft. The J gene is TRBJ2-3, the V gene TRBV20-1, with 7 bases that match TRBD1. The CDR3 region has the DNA TGCAGTGCTCCAAAATCAGACAGGGCGTGGAGAACAGATACGCAGTATTTT. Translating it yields CSAPKSDRAWRTDTQYF.